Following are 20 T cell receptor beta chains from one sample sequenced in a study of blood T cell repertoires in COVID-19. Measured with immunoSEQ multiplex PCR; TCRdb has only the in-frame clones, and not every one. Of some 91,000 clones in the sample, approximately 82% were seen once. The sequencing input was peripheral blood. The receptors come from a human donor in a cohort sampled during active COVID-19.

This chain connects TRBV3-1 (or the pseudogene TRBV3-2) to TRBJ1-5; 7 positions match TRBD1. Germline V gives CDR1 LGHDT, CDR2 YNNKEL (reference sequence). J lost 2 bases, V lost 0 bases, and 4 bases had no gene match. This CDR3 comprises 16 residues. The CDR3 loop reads CASSQDRGGGNQPQHF. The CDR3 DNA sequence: TGTGCCAGCAGCCAAGATAGAGGGGGCGGCAATCAGCCCCAGCATTTT.

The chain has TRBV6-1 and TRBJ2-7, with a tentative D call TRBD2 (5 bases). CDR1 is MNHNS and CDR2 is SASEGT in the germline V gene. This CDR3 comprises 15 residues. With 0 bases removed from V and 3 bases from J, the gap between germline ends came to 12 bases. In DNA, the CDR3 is TGTGCCAGCAGTGAAGCGCTCTTCCGGGACTACGAGCAGTACTTC. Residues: CASSEALFRDYEQYF.

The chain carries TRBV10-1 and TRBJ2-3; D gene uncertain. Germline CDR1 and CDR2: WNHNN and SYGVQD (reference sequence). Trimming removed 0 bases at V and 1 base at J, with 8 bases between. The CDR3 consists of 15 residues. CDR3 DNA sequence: TGCGCCAGCAGTGAGTCGAGATTTGGCACAGATACGCAGTATTTT. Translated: CASSESRFGTDTQYF.

In nucleotides, the CDR3 is TGTGCCAGCAGCCCGGGACAGTCAAGGGCAAACACCATATATTTT. Residues: CASSPGQSRANTIYF. The chain uses TRBV9 and TRBJ1-3, with 7 nucleotides matching TRBD1. This CDR3 contains 15 residues. The V gene end was trimmed by 4 bases and the J gene end by 6 bases; junction bases not matched to a gene: 10. Per the germline V gene, CDR1 is SGDLS and CDR2 is YYNGEE.

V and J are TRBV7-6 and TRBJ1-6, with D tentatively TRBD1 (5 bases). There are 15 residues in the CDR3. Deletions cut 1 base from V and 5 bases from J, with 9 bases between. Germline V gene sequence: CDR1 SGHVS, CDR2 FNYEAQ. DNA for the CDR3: TGTGCCAGCAGCTTAGGGTCAGGGAATAATTCACCCCTCCACTTT. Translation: CASSLGSGNNSPLHF.

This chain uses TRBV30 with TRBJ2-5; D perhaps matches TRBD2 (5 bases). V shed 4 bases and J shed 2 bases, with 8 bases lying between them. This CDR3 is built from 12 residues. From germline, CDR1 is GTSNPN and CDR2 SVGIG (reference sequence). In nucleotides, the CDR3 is TGTGCCTGGATGTCGGGGCAAGAGACCCAGTACTTC. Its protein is CAWMSGQETQYF. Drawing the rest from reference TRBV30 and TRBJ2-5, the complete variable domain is SQTIHQWPATLVQPVGSPLSLECTVEGTSNPNLYWYRQAAGRGLQLLFYSVGIGQISSEVPQNLSASRPQDRQFILSSKKLLLSDSGFYLCAWMSGQETQYFGPGTRLLVL.

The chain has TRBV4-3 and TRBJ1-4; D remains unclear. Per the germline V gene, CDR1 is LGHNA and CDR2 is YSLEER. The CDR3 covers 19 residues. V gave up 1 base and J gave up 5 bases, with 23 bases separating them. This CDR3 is CASSQVQPAPGFENEKLFF. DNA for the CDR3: TGCGCCAGCAGCCAAGTTCAACCCGCCCCAGGCTTCGAGAATGAAAAACTGTTTTTT.

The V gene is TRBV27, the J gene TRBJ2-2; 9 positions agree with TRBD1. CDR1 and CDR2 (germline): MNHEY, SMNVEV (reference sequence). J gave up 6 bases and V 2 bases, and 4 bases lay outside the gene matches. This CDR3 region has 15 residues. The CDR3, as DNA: TGTGCCAGCAGTTTAAGGACAGGGGTAGCCGGGGAGCTGTTTTTT. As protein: CASSLRTGVAGELFF.

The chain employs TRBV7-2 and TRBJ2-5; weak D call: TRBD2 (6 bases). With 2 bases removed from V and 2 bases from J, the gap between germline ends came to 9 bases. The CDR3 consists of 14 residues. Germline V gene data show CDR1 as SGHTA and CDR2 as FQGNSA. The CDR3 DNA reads TGTGCCAGCAGCTTAACGCTAGCGCAAGAGACCCAGTACTTC. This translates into CASSLTLAQETQYF.

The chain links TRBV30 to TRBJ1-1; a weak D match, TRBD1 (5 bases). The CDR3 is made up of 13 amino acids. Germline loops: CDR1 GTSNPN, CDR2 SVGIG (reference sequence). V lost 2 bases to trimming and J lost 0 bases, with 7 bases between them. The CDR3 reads CAWSSQVNTEAFF. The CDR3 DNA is TGTGCCTGGAGTTCACAGGTGAACACTGAAGCTTTCTTT.

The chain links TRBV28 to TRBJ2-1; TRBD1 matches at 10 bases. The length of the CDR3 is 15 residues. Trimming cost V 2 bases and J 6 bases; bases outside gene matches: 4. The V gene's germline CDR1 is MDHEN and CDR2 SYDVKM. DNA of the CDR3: TGTGCCAGCAGTTTACCGGGACAGGGGAGCAATGAGCAGTTCTTC. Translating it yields CASSLPGQGSNEQFF.

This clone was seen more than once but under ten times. The CDR3 loop reads CASSLLSRTGRSGNTIYF. The CDR3 bases are TGTGCCAGCAGTCTTCTAAGTAGGACAGGGCGCTCTGGAAACACCATATATTTT. The V and J genes are TRBV28 and TRBJ1-3, with 8 positions matching TRBD1. CDR1 is MDHEN, CDR2 SYDVKM, per germline. V was clipped by 5 bases and J by 0 bases; unmatched bases: 12. CDR3 length: 18 amino acids.

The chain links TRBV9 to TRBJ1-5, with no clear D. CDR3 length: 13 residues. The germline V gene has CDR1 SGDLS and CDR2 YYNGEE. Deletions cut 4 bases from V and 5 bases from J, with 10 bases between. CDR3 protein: CASSPTTDQPQHF. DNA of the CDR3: TGTGCCAGCAGCCCAACAACCGATCAGCCCCAGCATTTT. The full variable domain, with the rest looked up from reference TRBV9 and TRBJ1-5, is DSGVTQTPKHLITATGQRVTLRCSPRSGDLSVYWYQQSLDQGLQFLIQYYNGEERAKGNILERFSAQQFPDLHSELNLSSLELGDSALYFCASSPTTDQPQHFGDGTRLSIL.

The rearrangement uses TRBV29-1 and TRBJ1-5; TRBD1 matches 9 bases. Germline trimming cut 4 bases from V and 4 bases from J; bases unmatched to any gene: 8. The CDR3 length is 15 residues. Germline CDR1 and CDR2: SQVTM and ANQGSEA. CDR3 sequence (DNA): TGCAGCGTTGTCGGAGACGGGACAGGGAATCAGCCCCAGCATTTT. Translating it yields CSVVGDGTGNQPQHF.

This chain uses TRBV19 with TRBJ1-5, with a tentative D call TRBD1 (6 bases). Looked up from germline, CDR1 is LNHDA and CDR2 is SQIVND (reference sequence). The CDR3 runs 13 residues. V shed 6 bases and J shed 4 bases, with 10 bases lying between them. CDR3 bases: TGTGCCAGTAGGACCACAGGGAATCAGCCCCAGCATTTT. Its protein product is CASRTTGNQPQHF.

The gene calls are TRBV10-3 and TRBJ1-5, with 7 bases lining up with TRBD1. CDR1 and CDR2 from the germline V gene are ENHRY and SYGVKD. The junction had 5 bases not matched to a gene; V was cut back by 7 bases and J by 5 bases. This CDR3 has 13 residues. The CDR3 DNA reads TGTGCCATCAATCTAGACAGGGATCAGCCCCAGCATTTT. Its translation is CAINLDRDQPQHF.

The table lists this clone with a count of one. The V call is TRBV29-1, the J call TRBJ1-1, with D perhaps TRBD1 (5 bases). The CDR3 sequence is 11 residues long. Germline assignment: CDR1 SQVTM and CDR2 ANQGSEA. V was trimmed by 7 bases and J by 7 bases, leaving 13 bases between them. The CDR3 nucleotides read TGCAGCGCCTCGGGGGGAGGTGAAGCTTTCTTT. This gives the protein CSASGGGEAFF.

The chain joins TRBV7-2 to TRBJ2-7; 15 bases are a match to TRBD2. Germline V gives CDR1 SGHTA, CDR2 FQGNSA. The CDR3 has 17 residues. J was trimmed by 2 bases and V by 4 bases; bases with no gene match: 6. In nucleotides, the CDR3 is TGTGCCAGCAGCTCCCGGACTAGCGGGGGGGTACCCTACGAGCAGTACTTC. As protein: CASSSRTSGGVPYEQYF.

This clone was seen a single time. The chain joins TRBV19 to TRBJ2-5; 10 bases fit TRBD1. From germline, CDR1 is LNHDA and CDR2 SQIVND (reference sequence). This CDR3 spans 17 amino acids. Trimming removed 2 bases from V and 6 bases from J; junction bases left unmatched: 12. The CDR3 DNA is TGTGCCAGTAGTATAACCGCCGGGACAGGGGTCGAACAGACCCAGTACTTC. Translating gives CASSITAGTGVEQTQYF.

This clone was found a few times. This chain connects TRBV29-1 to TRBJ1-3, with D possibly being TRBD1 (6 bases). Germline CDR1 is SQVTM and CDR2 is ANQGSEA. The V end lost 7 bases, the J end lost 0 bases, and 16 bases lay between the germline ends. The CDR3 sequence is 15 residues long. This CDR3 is CSAWGTLDSGNTIYF. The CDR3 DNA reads TGCAGCGCCTGGGGGACACTCGACTCTGGAAACACCATATATTTT.